These 5 T cell receptor beta chains share one sample of origin, sequenced in a study of T cell responses to AZD1222 COVID-19 vaccine. Clones were read by immunoSEQ multiplex PCR, and TCRdb kept only the in-frame ones, dropping some. The sample shows more than 90,000 clones, 70% to 90% of them seen only once. The specimen comprised peripheral blood, sampled 28 days after the second AZD1222 dose. The receptors stem from an adult who received the AZD1222 COVID-19 vaccine.

V gene TRBV7-9 combines with J gene TRBJ2-1; unclear D gene. Germline lookup yields CDR1 SEHNR and CDR2 FQNEAQ (reference sequence). V was pared by 5 bases and J by 6 bases, with 20 bases between. The CDR3 loop spans 16 amino acids. CDR3 sequence: CASSPLSPLEPNEQFF. As DNA, the CDR3 is TGTGCCAGCAGCCCCCTATCCCCACTTGAACCCAATGAGCAGTTCTTC. Filled out from reference TRBV7-9 and TRBJ2-1, the complete variable domain reads DTGVSQNPRHKITKRGQNVTFRCDPISEHNRLYWYRQTLGQGPEFLTYFQNEAQLEKSRLLSDRFSAERPKGSFSTLEIQRTEQGDSAMYLCASSPLSPLEPNEQFFGPGTRLTVL.

The chain employs TRBV4-3 and TRBJ2-1; D is ambiguous. Germline CDR1 reads LGHNA; CDR2 reads YSLEER. V lost 2 bases, J lost 1 base, and 12 bases lay in between. The CDR3 runs 16 residues. In nucleotides, the CDR3 is TGCGCCAGCAGCCAAAGACCGGACGGATCCTACAATGAGCAGTTCTTC. Translating gives CASSQRPDGSYNEQFF.

V gene TRBV5-5 combines with J gene TRBJ1-3, with D unclear. Germline-derived CDR1 and CDR2 are SGHKS and YYEKEE (reference sequence). The length of the CDR3 is 15 residues. V lost 2 bases to trimming and J lost 0 bases, with 9 bases between them. The CDR3, as DNA: TGTGCCAGCAGCTTCGAGGGCTACTCTGGAAACACCATATATTTT. Translated, it gives CASSFEGYSGNTIYF.

Here the CDR3 reads CASGTVRDTQYF. The CDR3 bases are TGTGCCAGCGGCACAGTCAGAGATACGCAGTATTTT. The genes are TRBV7-2 and TRBJ2-3; D is ambiguous. This CDR3 is 12 amino acids long. Germline CDR1 is SGHTA and CDR2 is FQGNSA. V lost 8 bases, J lost 5 bases, and 11 bases lay in between.

The gene calls are TRBV28 and TRBJ1-4; D might be TRBD1 (6 bases). Looked up from germline, CDR1 is MDHEN and CDR2 is SYDVKM. The CDR3 is 13 amino acids. V gave up 2 bases and J gave up 14 bases, with 15 bases separating them. CDR3 nucleotide sequence: TGTGCCAGCAGTTTAAGCCACAGGGATCAGCTGTTTTTT. This translates into CASSLSHRDQLFF.